This passage covers 25 T cell receptor beta chains from one sample sequenced in a study of beta chain features in type 1 diabetes. The investigators reverse transcribed all of the isolated RNA, so they sequenced expressed TCRB transcripts. Produced via immunoSEQ multiplex PCR; TCRdb's table is partial and in-frame only. The sample carries hundreds of thousands of clones, roughly 31% recorded once. Sequencing input: naive CD4+ T cells from blood. These receptors all come from a man aged 18 to 29 in good health.

This clone was seen a few times. The chain links TRBV10-3 to TRBJ2-5; D may match TRBD1 or TRBD2 (5 bases each). The V end lost 0 bases, the J end lost 0 bases, and 11 bases lay between the germline ends. CDR1 and CDR2 (germline): ENHRY, SYGVKD. The CDR3 has 16 amino acids. This chain's CDR3 is CAISESRRGDQETQYF. CDR3 coding DNA: TGTGCCATCAGTGAGTCCCGAAGGGGAGACCAAGAGACCCAGTACTTC.

The gene calls are TRBV10-1 and TRBJ2-5; the match to TRBD2 covers 11 bases. This CDR3 contains 15 residues. Trimming cost V 4 bases and J 2 bases; bases outside gene matches: 3. Germline V gene data show CDR1 as WNHNN and CDR2 as SYGVQD (reference sequence). The CDR3 reads CASSGGLAVQETQYF. The CDR3 DNA sequence: TGCGCCAGCAGTGGGGGACTAGCGGTTCAAGAGACCCAGTACTTC.

There are a few counts of this clone. This chain's CDR3 is CASSVVTSGSGADTQYF. Written as DNA, the CDR3 is TGTGCCAGCAGCGTAGTGACTAGCGGGAGTGGGGCAGATACGCAGTATTTT. The V call is TRBV9, the J call TRBJ2-3; 12 bases align to TRBD2. In germline, CDR1 is SGDLS, CDR2 YYNGEE. V lost 0 bases, J lost 4 bases, and 6 bases stayed unmatched. This CDR3 has 17 amino acids.

This clone was detected only a few times. This chain connects TRBV27 to TRBJ2-1; 7 nucleotides match TRBD2. The CDR3 runs to 15 residues. The J segment lost 2 bases and the V segment lost 2 bases, leaving 3 bases of the junction unmatched. Germline V CDR1 and CDR2: MNHEY, SMNVEV (reference sequence). The DNA for the CDR3 is TGTGCCAGCAGTTTACTAGCGGAGACCTACAATGAGCAGTTCTTC. Translated: CASSLLAETYNEQFF.

The V call is TRBV5-1, the J call TRBJ1-2, with D perhaps TRBD1 (6 bases). Trimming pared 0 bases from V and 8 bases from J, leaving 14 bases between. From germline, CDR1 is SGHRS and CDR2 YFSETQ. The CDR3 extends over 14 amino acids. The CDR3 DNA reads TGCGCCAGCAGCTTGGTTTCTGGGGGCGACGGCTACACCTTC. Residues: CASSLVSGGDGYTF.

The chain is built from TRBV10-3 and TRBJ2-7; D might be TRBD2 (5 bases). CDR3 length: 16 residues. V lost 2 bases and J lost 0, with 14 bases in between. CDR1 is ENHRY and CDR2 is SYGVKD in the germline V gene. CDR3 protein: CAISEGGRTSSYEQYF. DNA for the CDR3: TGTGCCATCAGTGAGGGAGGACGGACGAGCTCCTACGAGCAGTACTTC.

The chain employs TRBV23-1 and TRBJ2-7, with TRBD1 as a possible D gene (6 bases). TRBV23-1 has ORF status, its function being uncertain. Trimming shortened V by 5 bases and J by 0 bases, and 8 bases separated the two germline ends. The CDR3 spans 13 residues. CDR3 in DNA: TGCGCCAGCAGTACAGGGAGCTCCTACGAGCAGTACTTC. Translation: CASSTGSSYEQYF.

CDR3 sequence (DNA): TGTGCCTGGATCCCTGAGATCGGCGGATCCTACGAGCAGTACTTC. This encodes CAWIPEIGGSYEQYF. This chain links TRBV30 with TRBJ2-7; no definite D call. The CDR3 is 15 residues long. V lost 4 bases and J 1 base, leaving 17 bases between the germline ends. Germline values: CDR1 GTSNPN, CDR2 SVGIG (reference sequence).

This clone was picked up a small number of times. The chain recombines TRBV18 with TRBJ2-5, with TRBD2 matching 9 bases. This CDR3 spans 16 amino acids. Germline V lookup: CDR1 KGHSH, CDR2 LQKENI. V lost 1 base to trimming and J lost 4 bases; unmatched junction nucleotides: 7. The CDR3 DNA reads TGTGCCAGCTCACCACGTAGCGGGAGATTGGGAGAGACCCAGTACTTC. It is translated as CASSPRSGRLGETQYF. The full variable domain, in which reference TRBV18 and TRBJ2-5 provide the parts outside the CDR3, is NAGVMQNPRHLVRRRGQEARLRCSPMKGHSHVYWYRQLPEEGLKFMVYLQKENIIDESGMPKERFSAEFPKEGPSILRIQQVVRGDSAAYFCASSPRSGRLGETQYFGPGTRLLVL.

The chain couples TRBV6-1 to TRBJ2-5; 7 bases match TRBD1. V shed 6 bases, J shed 1 base, and the junction held 2 bases outside the gene matches. The CDR3 covers 13 residues. Germline CDR1 is MNHNS and CDR2 is SASEGT. CDR3 amino acids: CASRGTVQETQYF. The CDR3 nucleotides are TGTGCCAGCAGGGGGACAGTCCAAGAGACCCAGTACTTC.

This clone came up a few times. V is TRBV19 and J is TRBJ2-1; the match to TRBD2 covers 8 bases. Trimming removed 6 bases from V and 3 bases from J; junction bases left unmatched: 10. In germline, CDR1 is LNHDA, CDR2 SQIVND (reference sequence). CDR3 length: 16 amino acids. The CDR3: CASRTLSTSGYNEQFF. Written as DNA, the CDR3 is TGTGCCAGTAGGACCCTATCCACTAGCGGCTACAATGAGCAGTTCTTC.

This sequence joins TRBV7-9 and TRBJ1-2; D gene unclear. There are 14 residues in the CDR3. Trimming left V 1 base short and J 9 bases short, with 15 bases between. Germline V lookup: CDR1 SEHNR, CDR2 FQNEAQ (reference sequence). CDR3 in DNA: TGTGCCAGCAGCTTAGAGGGTCCGGGATCGAGCTACACCTTC. This translates into CASSLEGPGSSYTF.

The CDR3, as DNA: TGCAGCCTAAGGACAGGGGACGAGCAGTACTTC. As protein: CSLRTGDEQYF. This sequence joins TRBV29-1 and TRBJ2-7, with 9 bases that match TRBD1. The CDR3 runs to 11 residues. The germline CDR1 and CDR2 sequences are SQVTM and ANQGSEA. J gave up 5 bases and V 8 bases, and 4 bases lay outside the gene matches.

This clone was picked up a small number of times. The CDR3 here is CATTSIGGTDTQYF. The CDR3 DNA is TGTGCCACCACCTCTATCGGAGGCACAGATACGCAGTATTTT. This chain links TRBV15 with TRBJ2-3; D call uncertain. The V and J ends lost 7 bases and 1 base respectively, with 12 bases between them. This CDR3 spans 14 amino acids. CDR1 is LNHNV and CDR2 is YYDKDF in the germline V gene (reference sequence).

This clone has only a few counts. This chain uses TRBV7-2 with TRBJ2-1, with D uncertain. Trimming removed 0 bases at V and 6 bases at J, with 6 bases between. The CDR3 sequence is 13 residues long. Per the germline V gene, CDR1 is SGHTA and CDR2 is FQGNSA. The CDR3 nucleotides read TGTGCCAGCAGCTTAGCTTGGGCCAATGAGCAGTTCTTC. Residues: CASSLAWANEQFF.

V gene TRBV4-3 combines with J gene TRBJ1-5; D remains ambiguous. V was trimmed by 2 bases and J by 2 bases, leaving 7 bases between them. CDR1 LGHNA and CDR2 YSLEER come from the germline V gene. This CDR3 has 14 amino acids. CDR3 protein: CASSQSKGNQPQHF. CDR3 nucleotides: TGCGCCAGCAGCCAAAGTAAGGGCAATCAGCCCCAGCATTTT.

This clone occurred once. This sequence joins TRBV6-5 and TRBJ2-5; unclear D gene. V was clipped by 6 bases and J by 2 bases, with 13 bases between them. Germline CDR1 MNHEY, CDR2 SVGAGI. The CDR3 sequence is 14 residues long. The CDR3 DNA sequence: TGTGCCAGCAGCGGCACCGGCGGTCAAGAGACCCAGTACTTC. As protein: CASSGTGGQETQYF.

The sample holds a few counts of this clone. The CDR3 coding sequence is TGTGCCAGCAGCTTAGGGGCACTGAACACTGAAGCTTTCTTT. Translated, it gives CASSLGALNTEAFF. The rearrangement links TRBV7-9 to TRBJ1-1; D not resolved. V lost 1 base and J lost 0, with 6 bases in between. Germline values: CDR1 SEHNR, CDR2 FQNEAQ (reference sequence). The CDR3 is 14 residues long.

A few counts support this clone. The J gene is TRBJ2-1, the V gene TRBV18, with 8 positions matching TRBD2. CDR1 is KGHSH, CDR2 LQKENI, per germline. V dropped 1 base and J dropped 8; count of bases not matched to a gene: 4. The CDR3 has 14 residues. CDR3 residues: CASSPLTSEDEQFF. The DNA for the CDR3 is TGTGCCAGCTCACCACTGACTAGCGAGGATGAGCAGTTCTTC.

V is TRBV18 and J is TRBJ2-5; TRBD1 matches 10 bases. CDR1 is KGHSH and CDR2 is LQKENI in the germline V gene. With 5 bases clipped from V and 1 base from J, the junction kept 7 bases outside the gene matches. The CDR3 is made up of 16 amino acids. As DNA, the CDR3 is TGTGCCAGCTCATCGGGGACAGGGGTTTTCCAAGAGACCCAGTACTTC. This gives the protein CASSSGTGVFQETQYF.

This clone was seen a handful of times. This chain uses TRBV7-8 with TRBJ2-7; D not certain. This CDR3 has 13 amino acids. Trimming stripped 4 bases from V and 5 bases from J, with 12 bases between. The germline V gene encodes CDR1 SGHVS and CDR2 FQNEAQ. CDR3: CASSYPRVNEQYF. The CDR3 DNA follows: TGTGCCAGCAGCTATCCCCGTGTTAACGAGCAGTACTTC.

The gene calls are TRBV5-1 and TRBJ2-6, with D possibly TRBD1 on 5 matching bases. Per the germline V gene, CDR1 is SGHRS and CDR2 is YFSETQ. V was shortened by 4 bases and J by 3 bases, with 11 bases between the two germline ends. The CDR3 sequence is 15 residues long. CDR3 sequence (DNA): TGCGCCAGCAGCCTCGACAGACTTGGGGCCAACGTCCTGACTTTC. Encoded protein: CASSLDRLGANVLTF.

This clone has just a few counts. The chain links TRBV5-1 to TRBJ2-5; unclear D gene. Per the germline V gene, CDR1 is SGHRS and CDR2 is YFSETQ. Trimming cost V 3 bases and J 5 bases, with 14 bases left between them. This CDR3 has 14 amino acids. CDR3 coding DNA: TGCGCCAGCAGCTCCTCGGGCCAAGGGGAGACCCAGTACTTC. Protein: CASSSSGQGETQYF.

This clone was picked up a small number of times. This chain connects TRBV29-1 to TRBJ2-1; 8 bases are a match to TRBD2. The CDR3 totals 15 residues. After removal of 4 bases from V and 2 bases from J, the junction contained 7 bases not matched to a gene. Germline V gene lookup returns CDR1 SQVTM and CDR2 ANQGSEA. The CDR3 protein is CSVVLSGKTYNEQFF. The CDR3 DNA is TGCAGCGTTGTTCTTAGCGGGAAGACCTACAATGAGCAGTTCTTC.

This clone was counted only a few times. The chain uses TRBV5-1 and TRBJ2-7, with TRBD2 matching over 12 bases. Looked up from germline, CDR1 is SGHRS and CDR2 is YFSETQ. The CDR3 sequence is 13 residues long. V lost 5 bases, J lost 8 bases, and 5 bases stayed unmatched. This CDR3 reads CASSASGREQQYF. The CDR3 DNA sequence: TGCGCCAGCAGTGCTAGCGGGAGGGAACAGCAGTACTTC.